This T cell receptor beta chain came from a study of neurological immune-mediated disorders. 5'RACE employing 10-nucleotide random UMIs yielded the cDNA. One entry per CDR3 protein, called by TCRdb with MiXCR from the 5' RACE reads. In the table there are about 70,000 distinct CDR3 sequences, 2.5% to 4% of which are singletons. Per the germline V gene, CDR1 is SNHLY and CDR2 is FYNNEI. CDR3 size: 14 residues. Trimming took off 7 bases at V and 7 bases at J, with 14 bases between the two ends. This clonotype was picked up many times. This clonotype was sampled from a woman between 45 and 60 years old with multiple sclerosis. The chain has TRBV2 and TRBJ1-6; no definite D call. The sequenced sample consisted of PBMCs. The CDR3 DNA sequence: TGTGCCAGCACCTCTAGGGTGGGGAATTCACCCCTCCACTTT. It yields the protein CASTSRVGNSPLHF.